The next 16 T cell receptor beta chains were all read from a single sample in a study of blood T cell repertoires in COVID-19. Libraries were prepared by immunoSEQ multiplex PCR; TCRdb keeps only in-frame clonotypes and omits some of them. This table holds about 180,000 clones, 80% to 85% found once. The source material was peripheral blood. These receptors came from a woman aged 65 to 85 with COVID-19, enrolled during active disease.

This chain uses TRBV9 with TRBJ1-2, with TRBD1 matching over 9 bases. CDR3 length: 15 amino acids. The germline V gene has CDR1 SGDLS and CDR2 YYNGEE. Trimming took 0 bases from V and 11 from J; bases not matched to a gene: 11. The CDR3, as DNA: TGTGCCAGCAGCGTAGGGCCGGGACAGGGAACCACTTACACCTTC. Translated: CASSVGPGQGTTYTF.

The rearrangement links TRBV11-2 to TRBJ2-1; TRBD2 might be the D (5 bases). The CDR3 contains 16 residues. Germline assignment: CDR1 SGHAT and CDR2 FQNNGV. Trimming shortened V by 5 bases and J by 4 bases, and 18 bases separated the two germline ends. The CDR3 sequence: CASSTTDFILYNEQFF. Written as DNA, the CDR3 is TGTGCCAGCAGCACCACGGACTTTATCCTATACAATGAGCAGTTCTTC.

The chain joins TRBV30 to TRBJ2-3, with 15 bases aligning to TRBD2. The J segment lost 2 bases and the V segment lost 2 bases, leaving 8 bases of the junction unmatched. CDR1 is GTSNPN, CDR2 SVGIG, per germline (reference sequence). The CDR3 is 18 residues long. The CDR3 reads CAWSKGLAGGRVTDTQYF. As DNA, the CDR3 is TGTGCCTGGAGTAAAGGACTAGCGGGAGGGCGGGTCACAGATACGCAGTATTTT.

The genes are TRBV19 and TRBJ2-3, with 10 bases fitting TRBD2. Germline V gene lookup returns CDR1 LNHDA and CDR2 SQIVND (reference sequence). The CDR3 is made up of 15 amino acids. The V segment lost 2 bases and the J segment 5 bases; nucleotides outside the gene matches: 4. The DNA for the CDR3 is TGTGCCAGTAGTATACCAGCGGGAGGGAAAGATACGCAGTATTTT. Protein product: CASSIPAGGKDTQYF.

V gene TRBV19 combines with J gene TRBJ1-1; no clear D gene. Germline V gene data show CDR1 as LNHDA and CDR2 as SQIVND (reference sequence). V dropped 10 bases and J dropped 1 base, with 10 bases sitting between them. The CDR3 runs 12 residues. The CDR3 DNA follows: TGTGCCACAAGGAGACGGAACACTGAAGCTTTCTTT. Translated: CATRRRNTEAFF.

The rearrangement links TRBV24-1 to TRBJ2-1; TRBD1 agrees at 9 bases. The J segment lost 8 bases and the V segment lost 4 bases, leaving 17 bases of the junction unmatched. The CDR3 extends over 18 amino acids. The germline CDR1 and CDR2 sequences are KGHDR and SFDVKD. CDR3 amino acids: CATSDQDPGQGKSDEQFF. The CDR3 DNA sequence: TGTGCCACCAGTGACCAAGATCCGGGACAGGGAAAAAGTGATGAGCAGTTCTTC.

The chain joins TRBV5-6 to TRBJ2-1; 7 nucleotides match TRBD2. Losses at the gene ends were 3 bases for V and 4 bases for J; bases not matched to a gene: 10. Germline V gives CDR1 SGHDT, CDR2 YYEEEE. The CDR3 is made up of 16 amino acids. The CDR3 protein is CASSYRSGIGYNEQFF. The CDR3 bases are TGTGCCAGCAGCTATAGAAGCGGGATCGGGTACAATGAGCAGTTCTTC. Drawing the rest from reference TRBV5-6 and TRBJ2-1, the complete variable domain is DAGVTQSPTHLIKTRGQQVTLRCSPKSGHDTVSWYQQALGQGPQFIFQYYEEEERQRGNFPDRFSGHQFPNYSSELNVNALLLGDSALYLCASSYRSGIGYNEQFFGPGTRLTVL.

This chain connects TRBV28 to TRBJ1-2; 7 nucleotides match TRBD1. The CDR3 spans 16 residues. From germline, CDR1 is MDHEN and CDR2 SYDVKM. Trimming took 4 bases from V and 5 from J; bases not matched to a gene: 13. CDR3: CASSSSRLGGGYGYTF. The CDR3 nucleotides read TGTGCCAGCAGTTCCTCCCGTTTAGGGGGCGGGTATGGCTACACCTTC.

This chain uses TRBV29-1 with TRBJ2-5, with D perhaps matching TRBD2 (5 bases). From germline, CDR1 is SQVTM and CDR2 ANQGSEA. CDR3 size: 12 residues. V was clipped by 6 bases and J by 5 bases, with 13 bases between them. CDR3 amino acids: CSVISGYETQYF. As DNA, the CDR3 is TGCAGCGTGATCTCGGGGTATGAGACCCAGTACTTC.

As DNA, the CDR3 is TGTGCCAGTAGCCGGGACCCCAGGGGTGAGCAGTTCTTC. This sequence encodes CASSRDPRGEQFF. The V gene is TRBV19, the J gene TRBJ2-1, with a possible D match to TRBD1 (6 bases). Germline CDR1 reads LNHDA; CDR2 reads SQIVND (reference sequence). The V and J ends lost 6 bases and 9 bases respectively, with 15 bases between them. The length of the CDR3 is 13 residues. Supplemented by reference TRBV19 and TRBJ2-1, the full variable domain reads DGGITQSPKYLFRKEGQNVTLSCEQNLNHDAMYWYRQDPGQGLRLIYYSQIVNDFQKGDIAEGYSVSREKKESFPLTVTSAQKNPTAFYLCASSRDPRGEQFFGPGTRLTVL.

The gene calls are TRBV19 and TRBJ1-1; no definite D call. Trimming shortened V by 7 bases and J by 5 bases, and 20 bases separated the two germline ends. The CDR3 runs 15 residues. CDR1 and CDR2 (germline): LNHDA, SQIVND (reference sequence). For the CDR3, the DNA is TGTGCCAGTAATGATGCGGGTTCCCGAAAAACTGAAGCTTTCTTT. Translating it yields CASNDAGSRKTEAFF.

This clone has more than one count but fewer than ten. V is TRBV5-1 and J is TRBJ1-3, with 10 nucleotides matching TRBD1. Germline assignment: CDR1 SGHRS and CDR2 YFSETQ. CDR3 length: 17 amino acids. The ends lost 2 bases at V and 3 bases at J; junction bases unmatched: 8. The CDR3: CASSFSGTGDFGNTIYF. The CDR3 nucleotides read TGCGCCAGCAGCTTTTCCGGGACAGGGGATTTTGGAAACACCATATATTTT. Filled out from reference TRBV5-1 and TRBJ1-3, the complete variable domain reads KAGVTQTPRYLIKTRGQQVTLSCSPISGHRSVSWYQQTPGQGLQFLFEYFSETQRNKGNFPGRFSGRQFSNSRSEMNVSTLELGDSALYLCASSFSGTGDFGNTIYFGEGSWLTVV.

CDR3 DNA: TGTGCCAGCACTGTATCCGGGGCTGAAGCTTTCTTT. It codes for CASTVSGAEAFF. The genes are TRBV28 and TRBJ1-1; D gene uncertain. Germline assignment: CDR1 MDHEN and CDR2 SYDVKM. The CDR3 has 12 amino acids. Trimming removed 7 bases at V and 6 bases at J, with 12 bases between.

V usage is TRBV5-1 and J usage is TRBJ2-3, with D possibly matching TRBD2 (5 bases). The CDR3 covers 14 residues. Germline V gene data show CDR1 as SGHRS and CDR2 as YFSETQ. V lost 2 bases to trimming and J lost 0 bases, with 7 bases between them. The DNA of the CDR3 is TGCGCCAGCAGCTTTAGCGCTAGCACAGATACGCAGTATTTT. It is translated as CASSFSASTDTQYF.

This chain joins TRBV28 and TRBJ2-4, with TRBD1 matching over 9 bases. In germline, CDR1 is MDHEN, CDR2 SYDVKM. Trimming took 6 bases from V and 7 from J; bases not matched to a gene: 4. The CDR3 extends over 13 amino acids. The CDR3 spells CASSTGQGNIQYF. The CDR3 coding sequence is TGTGCCAGCAGCACGGGACAGGGTAACATTCAGTACTTC.

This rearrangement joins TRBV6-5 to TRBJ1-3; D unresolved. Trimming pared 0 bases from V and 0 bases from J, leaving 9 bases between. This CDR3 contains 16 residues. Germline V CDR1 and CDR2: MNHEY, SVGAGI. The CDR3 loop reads CASSYSNPRSGNTIYF. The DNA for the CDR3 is TGTGCCAGCAGTTACTCGAATCCGCGCTCTGGAAACACCATATATTTT.